This T cell receptor beta chain is drawn from a study of blood T cell repertoires in COVID-19. At the level of the study: Both acute and convalescent COVID-19 samples were obtained from the United States, Italy and Spain.

Cohort placement rested on clinical history that participants reported themselves. Original handling: Cell counts per sample came from amplifying reference gene primers. TCRdb keeps only in-frame clones here, not all; method: immunoSEQ multiplex PCR. D and trimming come from the DNA, and the V and J calls and clone size come from that table. The sample carries about 160,000 clones, approximately 84% recorded once. V was clipped by 0 bases and J by 5 bases, with 10 bases between them. CDR3 length: 14 amino acids. Germline V gene sequence: CDR1 MGHRA, CDR2 YSYEKL. The chain has TRBV4-1 and TRBJ2-5; D not certain. The sequenced material came from PBMCs or T cells enriched from blood (not recorded which). This clonotype originated in a woman in her forties with acute COVID-19. In nucleotides, the CDR3 is TGCGCCAGCAGCCAAGATGGGCGTACGGAGACCCAGTACTTC. It codes for CASSQDGRTETQYF.